This is a list of T cell receptor beta chains from one sample in a study of T cells in Graves' hyperthyroidism and ophthalmopathy. One entry per CDR3 protein results from TCRdb running MiXCR on the multiplex PCR reads. The table has hundreds of thousands of distinct CDR3 sequences, about 19% seen once. Sequenced: blood. Receptors were obtained from a woman between 50 and 59 years old with Graves' hyperthyroidism that later progressed to Graves' ophthalmopathy. Each CDR3 is given with its conserved first and last residue. The D gene is left open where the match is weak. Size values are once, few and many counts, or a class for expanded clones, and some rows have none.

v_call: TRBV6-2/TRBV6-3; d_call: TRBD2; clone_size: .; j_call: TRBJ2-1; cdr3_nt: TGTGCCAGCAGCCTCAGCGGGGGGGATAACTACAATGAGCAGTTCTTC; cdr3_aa: CASSLSGGDNYNEQFF
v_call: TRBV27; d_call: .; clone_size: .; j_call: TRBJ1-2; cdr3_nt: TGTGCCAGCAGTATGTCTTCGGGGGGGGAGAGCTATGGCTACACCTTC; cdr3_aa: CASSMSSGGESYGYTF
v_call: TRBV7-9; d_call: .; clone_size: .; j_call: TRBJ2-4; cdr3_nt: TGTGCCAGCAGCCTGACCGACCAAGCCAAAAACATTCAGTACTTC; cdr3_aa: CASSLTDQAKNIQYF
v_call: TRBV20-1; d_call: TRBD1; clone_size: .; j_call: TRBJ1-2; cdr3_nt: TGCAGGCTGGGGCAGGGGGCTGACTATGGCTACACCTTC; cdr3_aa: CRLGQGADYGYTF
v_call: TRBV14; d_call: .; clone_size: few; j_call: TRBJ2-1; cdr3_nt: TGTGCCAGCAGCCAAGGTGGTGGGGAGCAGTTCTTC; cdr3_aa: CASSQGGGEQFF
v_call: TRBV12-3/TRBV12-4; d_call: .; clone_size: many; j_call: TRBJ1-1; cdr3_nt: TGTGCCAGCAGCCTCCAGACTCCAGGGACTGAAGCTTTCTTT; cdr3_aa: CASSLQTPGTEAFF
v_call: TRBV19; d_call: TRBD1; clone_size: few; j_call: TRBJ2-2; cdr3_nt: TGTGCCAGTAGCCCACTGGGACAGGGGTTCACCGGGGAGCTGTTTTTT; cdr3_aa: CASSPLGQGFTGELFF
v_call: TRBV29-1; d_call: .; clone_size: few; j_call: TRBJ1-5; cdr3_nt: TGCAGCGTCCTCGACAGTGACAATCAGCCCCAGCATTTT; cdr3_aa: CSVLDSDNQPQHF
v_call: TRBV5-1; d_call: TRBD1; clone_size: .; j_call: TRBJ2-2; cdr3_nt: TGCGCCAGCAGCTTGGGACAGGGGGCCTACACCGGGGAGCTGTTTTTT; cdr3_aa: CASSLGQGAYTGELFF
v_call: TRBV2; d_call: TRBD1; clone_size: .; j_call: TRBJ2-7; cdr3_nt: TGTGCCAGCGGACAGGGGCTAGCGGAGCGTGGGCAGTACTTC; cdr3_aa: CASGQGLAERGQYF
v_call: TRBV19; d_call: .; clone_size: .; j_call: TRBJ1-2; cdr3_nt: TGTGCCAGTATAGGGGACGAATGGGGCTACACCTTC; cdr3_aa: CASIGDEWGYTF
v_call: TRBV20-1; d_call: .; clone_size: few; j_call: TRBJ2-3; cdr3_nt: TGCAGTGCGCTGGGGTACAGGGTGGTGCGAGATACGCAGTATTTT; cdr3_aa: CSALGYRVVRDTQYF
v_call: TRBV5-4; d_call: .; clone_size: .; j_call: TRBJ2-6; cdr3_nt: TGTGCCAGCAGGATCGGGACGTCTGGGGCCAACGTCCTGACTTTC; cdr3_aa: CASRIGTSGANVLTF
v_call: TRBV3-1; d_call: .; clone_size: many; j_call: TRBJ1-1; cdr3_nt: TGTGCCAGCAGCCAACAGGGAATAGGGAACACTGAAGCTTTCTTT; cdr3_aa: CASSQQGIGNTEAFF
v_call: TRBV9; d_call: .; clone_size: .; j_call: TRBJ1-5; cdr3_nt: TGTGCCAGCAGCGCGTACCAGAATAGCAATCAGCCCCAGCATTTT; cdr3_aa: CASSAYQNSNQPQHF
v_call: TRBV4-1; d_call: .; clone_size: few; j_call: TRBJ2-7; cdr3_nt: TGCGCCAGCAGCCAACACAGGGAGGGCGAGCAGTACTTC; cdr3_aa: CASSQHREGEQYF
v_call: TRBV15; d_call: .; clone_size: many; j_call: TRBJ2-5; cdr3_nt: TGTGCCACCAGCCCCTTAGGAGGGGTGTACCAAGAGACCCAGTACTTC; cdr3_aa: CATSPLGGVYQETQYF